A single T cell receptor beta chain is shown here with its context. Its antigen is not identified. Patients were newly diagnosed with stage II-IVA oral cavity squamous cell carcinoma without prior systemic or radiation treatment. Using immunoSEQ multiplex PCR, the repertoire was profiled, and TCRdb retains in-frame clones only, with some absent. The data contain about 14,000 clones, 65% to 75% of them singletons. With 5 bases clipped from V and 0 bases from J, the junction kept 4 bases outside the gene matches. The germline gives CDR1 MNHEY, CDR2 SVGAGI. The CDR3 extends over 15 amino acids. This entry comes from a study of neoadjuvant anti-PD-1 for oral cavity cancer. Broader study findings: Pretreatment Treg/Th17 ratio correlated inversely with post-treatment tumor clonality.

This chain connects TRBV6-5 to TRBJ1-1, with 9 bases matching TRBD1. This clonotype was sampled from a person between 40 and 79 years old with oral cavity squamous cell carcinoma. Source: PBMCs, taken before nivolumab (anti-PD-1) treatment. The DNA for the CDR3 is TGTGCCAGCAGTGGGACAGGGCTCATGAACACTGAAGCTTTCTTT. Its protein product is CASSGTGLMNTEAFF.